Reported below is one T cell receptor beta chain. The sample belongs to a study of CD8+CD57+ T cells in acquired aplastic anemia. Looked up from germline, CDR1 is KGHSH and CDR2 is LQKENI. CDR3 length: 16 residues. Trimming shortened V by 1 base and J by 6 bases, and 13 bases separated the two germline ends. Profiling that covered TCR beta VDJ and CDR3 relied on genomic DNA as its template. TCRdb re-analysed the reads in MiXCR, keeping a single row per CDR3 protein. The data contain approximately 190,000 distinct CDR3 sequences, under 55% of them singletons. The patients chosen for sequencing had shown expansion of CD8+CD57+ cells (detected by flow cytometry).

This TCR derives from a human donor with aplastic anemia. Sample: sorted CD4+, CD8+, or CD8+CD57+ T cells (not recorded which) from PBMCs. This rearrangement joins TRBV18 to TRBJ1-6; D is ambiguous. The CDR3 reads CASSPRIMQANSPLHF. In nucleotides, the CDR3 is TGTGCCAGCTCACCACGTATTATGCAGGCTAATTCACCCCTCCACTTT.